A single sample gave rise to the 29 T cell receptor beta chains below, sequenced in a study of blood T cell repertoires in COVID-19. Data came from immunoSEQ multiplex PCR; TCRdb stores just in-frame clones and leaves some out. Here the sample spans 210,000 or so clones, approximately 80% being singletons. Sequencing was performed on peripheral blood. The receptors here all came from a woman of 80 years or more with active or convalescent COVID-19.

This clone was observed once. The rearrangement uses TRBV7-3 and TRBJ2-7, with a weak D call TRBD2 (5 bases). V lost 4 bases to trimming and J lost 0 bases, with 13 bases between them. CDR3 length: 15 amino acids. CDR1 is SGHTA, CDR2 FQGTGA, per germline. The CDR3 here is CASSSFAGSSYEQYF. In nucleotides, the CDR3 is TGTGCCAGCAGCTCCTTTGCGGGTAGCTCCTACGAGCAGTACTTC.

With respect to this clone: The identical CDR3 is also encoded by other nucleotide sequences in the sample. The rearrangement joins TRBV28 to TRBJ1-2; D unclear. Deletions cut 3 bases from V and 6 bases from J, with 2 bases between. The CDR3 extends over 10 amino acids. CDR1 and CDR2 (germline): MDHEN, SYDVKM. CDR3 nucleotides: TGTGCCAGCAGTTTTAATGGCTACACCTTC. Residues: CASSFNGYTF.

This sequence joins TRBV5-4 and TRBJ2-1, with D uncertain. The V gene's germline CDR1 is SGHNT and CDR2 YYREEE (reference sequence). CDR3 size: 15 residues. V lost 4 bases to trimming and J lost 3 bases, with 14 bases between them. The CDR3 sequence: CASSQSFLGYNEQFF. The CDR3 nucleotides are TGTGCCAGCAGCCAAAGCTTTCTCGGCTACAATGAGCAGTTCTTC.

This sequence joins TRBV7-2 and TRBJ1-1, with 8 bases lining up with TRBD1. Germline values: CDR1 SGHTA, CDR2 FQGNSA. J was trimmed by 4 bases and V by 7 bases; bases with no gene match: 5. The CDR3 has 13 amino acids. The CDR3 sequence: CASIITGGTEAFF. The CDR3 bases are TGTGCCAGCATCATCACAGGGGGCACTGAAGCTTTCTTT.

The genes are TRBV5-1 and TRBJ2-1, with 7 bases fitting TRBD2. CDR3 length: 15 residues. Trimming took 4 bases from V and 3 from J; bases not matched to a gene: 7. In germline, CDR1 is SGHRS, CDR2 YFSETQ. The DNA of the CDR3 is TGCGCCAGCAGCCCCGAGGGACTATTCTACAATGAGCAGTTCTTC. It specifies CASSPEGLFYNEQFF.

On this clone: Distinct nucleotide sequences in the sample also encode this CDR3. The chain employs TRBV3-1 (or the pseudogene TRBV3-2) and TRBJ2-5; a weak D match, TRBD2 (5 bases). This CDR3 has 13 amino acids. Per germline, CDR1 LGHDT and CDR2 YNNKEL (reference sequence). V lost 1 base and J lost 5, with 8 bases in between. CDR3 in DNA: TGTGCCAGCAGCCAAGTCCGAGGGGAGACCCAGTACTTC. It codes for CASSQVRGETQYF.

In nucleotides, the CDR3 is TGTGCCAGCAGCTCTAAGTTCGGCGGGGAGCTGTTTTTT. Translated, it gives CASSSKFGGELFF. V is TRBV7-2 and J is TRBJ2-2, with no clear D. The germline V and J ends were trimmed by 4 bases and 7 bases, with 10 bases remaining between them. The CDR3 totals 13 residues. Germline loops: CDR1 SGHTA, CDR2 FQGNSA.

CDR3 amino acids: CASSDSTGYGYTF. The CDR3 DNA reads as TGTGCCAGCAGTGACTCGACAGGCTATGGCTACACCTTC. V usage is TRBV6-4 and J usage is TRBJ1-2; perhaps TRBD1 as D (6 bases). This CDR3 has 13 residues. Germline V gene sequence: CDR1 MRHNA, CDR2 SNTAGT. Trimming removed 0 bases at V and 4 bases at J, with 6 bases between.

This clone was recorded once. The V gene is TRBV5-1, the J gene TRBJ2-1; 7 bases are a match to TRBD1. V lost 3 bases and J lost 7; bases outside the gene matches: 10. CDR3 length equals 15 residues. The germline V gene encodes CDR1 SGHRS and CDR2 YFSETQ. The DNA of the CDR3 is TGCGCCAGCAGCTCCGGACAGGCCGACAGTAATGAGCAGTTCTTC. This gives the protein CASSSGQADSNEQFF.

The rearrangement uses TRBV3-1 (or the pseudogene TRBV3-2) and TRBJ1-1, with 7 bases fitting TRBD1. The CDR3 runs 15 residues. Germline-derived CDR1 and CDR2 are LGHDT and YNNKEL (reference sequence). The junction had 8 bases not matched to a gene; V was cut back by 5 bases and J by 2 bases. CDR3 coding DNA: TGTGCCAGCAGCAGTACGGGACAGTCTAACACTGAAGCTTTCTTT. This gives the protein CASSSTGQSNTEAFF.

CDR3 in DNA: TGTGCCAGCAAAAGCCGTTCTAGCACAGATACGCAGTATTTT. It specifies CASKSRSSTDTQYF. This rearrangement joins TRBV27 to TRBJ2-3; no firm D call. The germline gives CDR1 MNHEY, CDR2 SMNVEV (reference sequence). V dropped 7 bases and J dropped 0 bases, with 11 bases sitting between them. The CDR3 covers 14 residues.

The rearrangement links TRBV19 to TRBJ1-2; the match to TRBD1 covers 9 bases. This CDR3 contains 12 residues. Losses at the gene ends were 7 bases for V and 8 bases for J; bases not matched to a gene: 5. Germline V gives CDR1 LNHDA, CDR2 SQIVND (reference sequence). The CDR3 protein is CASTQGAGGYTF. CDR3 nucleotides: TGTGCCAGTACACAGGGGGCCGGGGGCTACACCTTC.

In its sample, this clone was seen once. The chain has TRBV7-3 and TRBJ1-1; no clear D. With 4 bases removed from V and 1 base from J, the gap between germline ends came to 13 bases. CDR3 length: 15 amino acids. Germline CDR1 is SGHTA and CDR2 is FQGTGA. CDR3 protein: CASSYGGRENTEAFF. For the CDR3, the DNA is TGTGCCAGCAGCTACGGCGGCCGGGAGAACACTGAAGCTTTCTTT.

This clone appeared once. The rearrangement joins TRBV11-3 to TRBJ1-1; D unresolved. The CDR3 totals 16 residues. CDR1 SGHNT and CDR2 YENEEA come from the germline V gene. V gave up 3 bases and J gave up 6 bases, with 20 bases separating them. The DNA for the CDR3 is TGTGCCAGCAGCTTGCGGTGGGCCCGGAGGAGCGCTGAAGCTTTCTTT. Protein sequence: CASSLRWARRSAEAFF.

The chain couples TRBV3-1 (or the pseudogene TRBV3-2) to TRBJ2-7; D unclear. The germline V and J ends were trimmed by 1 base and 6 bases, with 7 bases remaining between them. CDR1 and CDR2 from the germline V gene are LGHDT and YNNKEL (reference sequence). The CDR3 sequence is 12 residues long. DNA of the CDR3: TGTGCCAGCAGCCAAGCGTCGGGCGAGCAGTACTTC. It is translated as CASSQASGEQYF.

The chain couples TRBV5-3 to TRBJ2-5; TRBD1 is a possible D gene (6 bases). TRBV5-3 is filed as an ORF, its function uncertain. CDR3 length: 16 amino acids. V dropped 1 base and J dropped 0 bases, with 13 bases sitting between them. The CDR3: CARSLSGHQYQETQYF. For the CDR3, the DNA is TGTGCCAGAAGCTTGTCGGGACACCAGTACCAAGAGACCCAGTACTTC.

The genes are TRBV5-1 and TRBJ2-3, with no clear D. Germline V lookup: CDR1 SGHRS, CDR2 YFSETQ. The CDR3 totals 11 residues. Trimming took 4 bases from V and 4 from J, leaving 4 bases between them. CDR3 in DNA: TGCGCCAGCAGCGAGGCAGATACGCAGTATTTT. This encodes CASSEADTQYF.

The DNA of the CDR3 is TGTGCCAGCAGCGTAGGCCTAGCGGGTACGAACACCGGGGAGCTGTTTTTT. Its protein product is CASSVGLAGTNTGELFF. The chain joins TRBV9 to TRBJ2-2; 8 bases are shared with TRBD2. Germline CDR1 SGDLS, CDR2 YYNGEE. Losses at the gene ends were 0 bases for V and 0 bases for J; bases not matched to a gene: 4. CDR3 size: 17 residues.

The chain recombines TRBV5-4 with TRBJ2-3; 9 bases fit TRBD2. The CDR3 sequence is 16 residues long. Trimming cost V 7 bases and J 2 bases; bases outside gene matches: 11. In germline, CDR1 is SGHNT, CDR2 YYREEE (reference sequence). In DNA, the CDR3 is TGTGCCAGCCGCCGGGGCGGGGGGGTGATCACAGATACGCAGTATTTT. Its protein product is CASRRGGGVITDTQYF.

The rearrangement uses TRBV5-1 and TRBJ1-2; D perhaps matches TRBD1 (5 bases). Trimming removed 4 bases at V and 2 bases at J, with 12 bases between. Germline loops: CDR1 SGHRS, CDR2 YFSETQ. The CDR3 length is 14 residues. The CDR3 spells CASSRTSGNYGYTF. For the CDR3, the DNA is TGCGCCAGCAGCCGAACTTCAGGGAACTATGGCTACACCTTC.

The chain recombines TRBV6-2 or TRBV6-3 with TRBJ2-7; 9 nucleotides match TRBD2. The trim removed 6 bases at V and 2 bases at J, leaving 5 bases unmatched. CDR1 MNHEY and CDR2 SVGEGT come from the germline V gene. This CDR3 is 14 amino acids long. The CDR3 coding sequence is TGTGCCAGCAGCACCGTAGCGGGGGCCTACGAGCAGTACTTC. It yields the protein CASSTVAGAYEQYF.

Only one count was recorded for this clone. The genes are TRBV12-3 or TRBV12-4 and TRBJ1-2; D unresolved. The CDR3 is made up of 13 amino acids. Trimming took 2 bases from V and 3 from J, leaving 7 bases between them. In DNA form, the CDR3 reads TGTGCCAGCAGTTTAAACACAGACTATGGCTACACCTTC. This encodes CASSLNTDYGYTF.

The J gene is TRBJ2-1, the V gene TRBV5-1, with 11 nucleotides matching TRBD1. V lost 4 bases, J lost 8 bases, and 5 bases stayed unmatched. The CDR3 length is 14 residues. Germline lookup yields CDR1 SGHRS and CDR2 YFSETQ. The CDR3 nucleotides are TGCGCCAGCAGCCGAGGACAGGGGGCGGATGAGCAGTTCTTC. It is translated as CASSRGQGADEQFF.

This clone was counted a single time. The rearrangement links TRBV18 to TRBJ1-1; D gene ambiguous. CDR3 length equals 15 residues. V lost 4 bases and J lost 0, with 12 bases in between. Germline CDR1 reads KGHSH; CDR2 reads LQKENI. CDR3 sequence reads: CASSLSGIVNTEAFF. CDR3 nucleotides: TGTGCCAGCTCACTGTCAGGCATTGTGAACACTGAAGCTTTCTTT.

Only a few counts were recorded for this clone. The CDR3 protein is CASSPERGGRNEQFF. DNA for the CDR3: TGTGCCAGCAGCCCTGAGCGGGGGGGAAGGAATGAGCAGTTCTTC. This rearrangement joins TRBV7-8 to TRBJ2-1; 10 positions agree with TRBD2. V lost 5 bases and J lost 7; bases outside the gene matches: 8. The CDR3 length is 15 residues. Germline-derived CDR1 and CDR2 are SGHVS and FQNEAQ.

With respect to this clone: Other nucleotide sequences in the sample specify the same CDR3. The V gene is TRBV5-1, the J gene TRBJ2-7, with 9 bases matching TRBD2. V lost 1 base to trimming and J lost 1 base; unmatched junction nucleotides: 0. This CDR3 comprises 14 residues. Germline values: CDR1 SGHRS, CDR2 YFSETQ. CDR3 sequence: CASSLSGRSYEQYF. As DNA, the CDR3 is TGCGCCAGCAGCTTGAGCGGGAGGTCCTACGAGCAGTACTTC. Complete variable domain (other parts from reference TRBV5-1 and TRBJ2-7): KAGVTQTPRYLIKTRGQQVTLSCSPISGHRSVSWYQQTPGQGLQFLFEYFSETQRNKGNFPGRFSGRQFSNSRSEMNVSTLELGDSALYLCASSLSGRSYEQYFGPGTRLTVT.

This clone was counted only a few times. The chain employs TRBV3-1 (or the pseudogene TRBV3-2) and TRBJ1-5; unclear D gene. Trimming stripped 1 base from V and 6 bases from J, with 10 bases between. Germline CDR1 and CDR2: LGHDT and YNNKEL (reference sequence). The CDR3 has 14 amino acids. CDR3 loop: CASSQAASSQPQHF. CDR3 nucleotides: TGTGCCAGCAGCCAAGCAGCGAGTAGTCAGCCCCAGCATTTT.

The V gene is TRBV5-1, the J gene TRBJ2-1; tentative D call: TRBD2 (6 bases). The V end was cut by 7 bases, the J end by 0 bases, with 14 bases between. Germline assignment: CDR1 SGHRS and CDR2 YFSETQ. This CDR3 has 15 residues. The CDR3 region is CASSGVGSSYNEQFF. The CDR3 coding sequence is TGCGCCAGCTCGGGGGTGGGGAGCTCCTACAATGAGCAGTTCTTC. Using reference TRBV5-1 and TRBJ2-1 for the parts outside the CDR3, the full variable domain is KAGVTQTPRYLIKTRGQQVTLSCSPISGHRSVSWYQQTPGQGLQFLFEYFSETQRNKGNFPGRFSGRQFSNSRSEMNVSTLELGDSALYLCASSGVGSSYNEQFFGPGTRLTVL.

This clone was detected a few times. The chain recombines TRBV12-3 or TRBV12-4 with TRBJ2-1; 7 nucleotides agree with TRBD2. This CDR3 spans 13 amino acids. The trim removed 5 bases at V and 9 bases at J, leaving 7 bases unmatched. CDR3 in DNA: TGTGCCAGCAGTGGGGACTACTTGGGTGAGCAGTTCTTC. Translation gives CASSGDYLGEQFF.